A selection of T cell receptor beta chains follows, all from one sample in a study of T cells after yellow fever vaccination. TCRdb re-derived calls from the 5' RACE reads in MiXCR, one entry per CDR3 protein. The table includes fewer than 400,000 distinct CDR3 sequences, 6.2% detected once. Sequencing was performed on PBMCs, taken 5 days after the yellow fever booster vaccination. The receptors here all came from a man younger than 45 who received the YFV17D yellow fever vaccine. Each CDR3 is given without its conserved first and last residue.

J gene: TRBJ1-2; V gene: TRBV15; CDR3 protein: ATSRDQGGRYT
J gene: TRBJ2-3; V gene: TRBV5-1; CDR3 protein: ASRGTSGADTQY
J gene: TRBJ1-6; V gene: TRBV20-1; CDR3 protein: SVVYGGVSYNSPLH
J gene: TRBJ2-1; V gene: TRBV5-1; CDR3 protein: ASSSTDYNEQF
J gene: TRBJ2-7; V gene: TRBV7-2; CDR3 protein: ASSLEGSGTYEQY
J gene: TRBJ1-3; V gene: TRBV7-9; CDR3 protein: ASTYDNTIY
J gene: TRBJ2-1; V gene: TRBV27; CDR3 protein: ASSSGESSYNEQF
J gene: TRBJ1-1; V gene: TRBV10-1; CDR3 protein: ASSAAWGTEAF
J gene: TRBJ1-4; V gene: TRBV30; CDR3 protein: AWSGGTGNEKLF
J gene: TRBJ1-4; V gene: TRBV5-1; CDR3 protein: ASSTGQGSEKLF
J gene: TRBJ2-6; V gene: TRBV4-3; CDR3 protein: ASSQDGLVSGANVLT
J gene: TRBJ1-5; V gene: TRBV24-1; CDR3 protein: ATSAGTNQPQH
J gene: TRBJ1-6; V gene: TRBV7-8; CDR3 protein: ASSLEGRVVSPLH
J gene: TRBJ2-7; V gene: TRBV6-5; CDR3 protein: ASRQTAGGGGFEQY
J gene: TRBJ1-5; V gene: TRBV12-3/TRBV12-4; CDR3 protein: SSKGRNNQPQH
J gene: TRBJ2-1; V gene: TRBV29-1; CDR3 protein: SVGQGRSEQF
J gene: TRBJ2-5; V gene: TRBV20-1; CDR3 protein: SAREASGRGTETQY
J gene: TRBJ2-6; V gene: TRBV12-3/TRBV12-4; CDR3 protein: ASSFWSSGANVLT
J gene: TRBJ2-2; V gene: TRBV12-3/TRBV12-4; CDR3 protein: ATRPGLAGVDGELF
J gene: TRBJ1-1; V gene: TRBV18; CDR3 protein: ASSLPRGGPTEAF